This T cell receptor (beta chain) stems from a study of cytomegalovirus exposure and HLA in healthy donors. As for the study in general: The Caucasian-associated ancestry cluster contained 81% of the 398 genotyped donors.

Sampled while nominally healthy, donors likely had unrecorded immune exposures. With regard to this clone: Its matching antigen is unknown.

The junction had 6 bases not matched to a gene; V was cut back by 7 bases and J by 1 base. This CDR3 contains 14 residues. Germline loops: CDR1 MNHNS, CDR2 SASEGT. Study-wide points: Under in vitro conditions, three CMV-associated chains were confirmed as specific for CMV antigens.

This PCR relied on a set of 60 Vbeta primers and 13 Jbeta primers. Data came from immunoSEQ multiplex PCR; TCRdb stores just in-frame clones and leaves some out. The table shows under 150,000 clones, with about 79% occurring only once. The sequence came from a man aged 50-59 years in good health and CMV-seronegative. The chain is built from TRBV6-1 and TRBJ2-7, with 8 bases fitting TRBD2. Sequences were obtained from PBMCs. The CDR3 spells CASKRGGLSYEQYF. The CDR3 bases are TGTGCCAGCAAACGGGGGGGCCTTTCCTACGAGCAGTACTTC.